Sequencing of this T cell receptor beta chain was carried out in a study of glioma-infiltrating T cells. TCR alpha and beta CDR3 regions were amplified from RNA using iRepertoire nested multiplex PCR. TCRdb processed the multiplex PCR reads anew with MiXCR; each CDR3 protein has one entry. The sample records about 200,000 distinct CDR3 sequences, approximately 30% being singletons. Details on this clonotype: Its specificity is unknown. A clone one base away is much larger, so this may be a read error.

CDR1 SGHRS and CDR2 YFSETQ come from the germline V gene. The CDR3 has 14 amino acids. Study conclusions and caveats: Tissue-blood divergence was below expectation in non-neoplastic patients, above in gliomas.

Sequencing was carried out using glioma tissue, nonneoplastic brain tissue, or PBMCs (not recorded which). The chain is built from TRBV5-1 and TRBJ2-1; D is unclear. The TCR comes from a human donor with low-grade glioma or glioblastoma, undergoing nonglioma brain surgery, or in good health (not recorded which). The CDR3 loop reads CASSLMGSYNKQFF. In DNA, the CDR3 is TGCGCCAGCAGCTTGATGGGTAGCTACAATAAGCAGTTCTTC.